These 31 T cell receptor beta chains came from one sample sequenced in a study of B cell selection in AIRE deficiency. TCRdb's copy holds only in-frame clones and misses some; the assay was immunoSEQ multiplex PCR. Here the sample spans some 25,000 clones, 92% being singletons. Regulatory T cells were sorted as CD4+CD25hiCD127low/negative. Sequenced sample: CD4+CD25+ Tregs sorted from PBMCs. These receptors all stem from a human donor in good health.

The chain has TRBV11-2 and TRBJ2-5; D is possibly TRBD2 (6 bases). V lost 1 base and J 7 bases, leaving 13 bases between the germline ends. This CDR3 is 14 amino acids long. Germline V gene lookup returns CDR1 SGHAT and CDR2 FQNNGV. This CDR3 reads CASSLGLPGATQYF. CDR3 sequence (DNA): TGTGCCAGCAGCTTAGGGCTCCCGGGAGCGACCCAGTACTTC.

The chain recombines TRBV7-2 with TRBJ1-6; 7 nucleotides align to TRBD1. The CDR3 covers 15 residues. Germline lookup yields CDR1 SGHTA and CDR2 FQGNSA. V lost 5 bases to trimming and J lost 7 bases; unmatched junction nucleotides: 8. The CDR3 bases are TGTGCCAGCAGCCGGGAAGGGGGCGTGAATTCACCCCTCCACTTT. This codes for CASSREGGVNSPLHF.

The CDR3, as DNA: TGTGCCAGCAGAGGACAGGGGGCTGGTGGCTACACCTTC. Protein product: CASRGQGAGGYTF. The rearrangement joins TRBV6-1 to TRBJ1-2; 11 nucleotides line up with TRBD1. The V segment lost 6 bases and the J segment 7 bases; nucleotides outside the gene matches: 4. The CDR3 sequence is 13 residues long. Germline V gene sequence: CDR1 MNHNS, CDR2 SASEGT.

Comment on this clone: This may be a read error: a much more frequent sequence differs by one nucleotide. The CDR3 loop is CASSRGAGGYNEQFF. CDR3 sequence (DNA): TGCGCCAGCAGTAGGGGGGCGGGGGGTTACAATGAGCAGTTCTTC. This chain connects TRBV5-1 to TRBJ2-1, with 8 positions matching TRBD2. Germline V gene data show CDR1 as SGHRS and CDR2 as YFSETQ. The CDR3 loop spans 15 amino acids. V lost 5 bases, J lost 4 bases, and 8 bases stayed unmatched.

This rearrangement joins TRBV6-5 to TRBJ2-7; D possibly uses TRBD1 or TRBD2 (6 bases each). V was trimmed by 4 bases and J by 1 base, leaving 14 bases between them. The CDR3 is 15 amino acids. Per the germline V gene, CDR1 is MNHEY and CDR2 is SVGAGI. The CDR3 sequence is CASSSSGAGSYEQYF. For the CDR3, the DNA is TGTGCCAGCAGTTCCTCGGGGGCCGGTTCCTACGAGCAGTACTTC.

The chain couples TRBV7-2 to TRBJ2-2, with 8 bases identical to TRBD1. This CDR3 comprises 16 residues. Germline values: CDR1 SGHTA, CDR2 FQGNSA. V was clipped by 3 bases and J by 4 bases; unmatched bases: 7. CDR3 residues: CASSFSRGRGTGELFF. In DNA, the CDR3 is TGTGCCAGCAGCTTCAGCAGGGGGCGCGGCACCGGGGAGCTGTTTTTT.

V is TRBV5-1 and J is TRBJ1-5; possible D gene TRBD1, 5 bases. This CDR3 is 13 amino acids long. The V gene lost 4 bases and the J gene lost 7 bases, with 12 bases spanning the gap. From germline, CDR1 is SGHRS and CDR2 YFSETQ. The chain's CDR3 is CASSPGPRQPQHF. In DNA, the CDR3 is TGCGCCAGCAGCCCGGGGCCTCGCCAGCCCCAGCATTTT.

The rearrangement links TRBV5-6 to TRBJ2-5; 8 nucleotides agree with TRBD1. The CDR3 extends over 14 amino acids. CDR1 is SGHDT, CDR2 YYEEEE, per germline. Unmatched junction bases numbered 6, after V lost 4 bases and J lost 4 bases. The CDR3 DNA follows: TGTGCCAGCAGCCCGACAGGGGTGGGAGAGACCCAGTACTTC. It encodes CASSPTGVGETQYF.

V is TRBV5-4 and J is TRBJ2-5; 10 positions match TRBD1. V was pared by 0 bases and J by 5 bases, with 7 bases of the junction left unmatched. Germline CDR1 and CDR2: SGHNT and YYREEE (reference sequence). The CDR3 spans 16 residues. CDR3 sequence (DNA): TGTGCCAGCAGCTTGGCCGGGGGACAGGGGTTGGAGACCCAGTACTTC. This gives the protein CASSLAGGQGLETQYF.

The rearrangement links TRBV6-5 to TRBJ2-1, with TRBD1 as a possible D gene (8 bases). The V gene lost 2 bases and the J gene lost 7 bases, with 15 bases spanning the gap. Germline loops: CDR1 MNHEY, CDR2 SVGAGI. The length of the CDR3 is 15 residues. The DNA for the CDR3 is TGTGCCAGCAGTTACGGCACAGGGGGAGGGAATGAGCAGTTCTTC. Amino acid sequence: CASSYGTGGGNEQFF.

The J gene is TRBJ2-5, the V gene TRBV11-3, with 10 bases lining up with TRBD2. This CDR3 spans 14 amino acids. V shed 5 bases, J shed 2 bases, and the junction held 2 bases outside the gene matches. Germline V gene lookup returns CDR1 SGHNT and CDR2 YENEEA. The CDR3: CASSPSGGQETQYF. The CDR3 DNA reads TGTGCCAGCAGCCCTAGCGGGGGACAAGAGACCCAGTACTTC. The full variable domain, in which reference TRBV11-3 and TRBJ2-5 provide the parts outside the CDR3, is EAGVVQSPRYKIIEKKQPVAFWCNPISGHNTLYWYLQNLGQGPELLIRYENEEAVDDSQLPKDRFSAERLKGVDSTLKIQPAELGDSAVYLCASSPSGGQETQYFGPGTRLLVL.

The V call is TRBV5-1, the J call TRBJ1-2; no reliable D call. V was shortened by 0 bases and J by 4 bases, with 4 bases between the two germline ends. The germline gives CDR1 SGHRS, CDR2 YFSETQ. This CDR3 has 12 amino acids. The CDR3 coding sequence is TGCGCCAGCAGCTTGGGGAGCTATGGCTACACCTTC. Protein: CASSLGSYGYTF.

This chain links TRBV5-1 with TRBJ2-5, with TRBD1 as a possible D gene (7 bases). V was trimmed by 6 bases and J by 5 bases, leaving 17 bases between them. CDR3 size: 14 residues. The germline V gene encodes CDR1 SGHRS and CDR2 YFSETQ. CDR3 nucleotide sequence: TGCGCCAGCACCCAGGGGGAGGTCGGCGAGACCCAGTACTTC. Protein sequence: CASTQGEVGETQYF.

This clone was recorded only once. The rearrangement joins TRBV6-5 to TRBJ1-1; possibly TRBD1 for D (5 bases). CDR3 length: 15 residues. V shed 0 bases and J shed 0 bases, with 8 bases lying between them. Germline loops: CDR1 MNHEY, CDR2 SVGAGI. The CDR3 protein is CASSYSGLVNTEAFF. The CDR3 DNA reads TGTGCCAGCAGTTACTCGGGGCTTGTGAACACTGAAGCTTTCTTT.

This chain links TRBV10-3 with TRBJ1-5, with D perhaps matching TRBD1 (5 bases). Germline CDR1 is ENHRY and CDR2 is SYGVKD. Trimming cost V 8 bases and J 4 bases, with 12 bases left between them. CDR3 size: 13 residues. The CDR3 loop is CAIRGQVNQPQHF. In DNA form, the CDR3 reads TGTGCCATCCGAGGACAAGTAAATCAGCCCCAGCATTTT.

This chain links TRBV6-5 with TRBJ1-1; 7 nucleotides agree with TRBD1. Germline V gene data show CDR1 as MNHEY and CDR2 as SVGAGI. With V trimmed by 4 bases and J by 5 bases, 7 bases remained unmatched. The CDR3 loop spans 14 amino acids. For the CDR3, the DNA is TGTGCCAGCAGTTCAGACAGGGTAGATACTGAAGCTTTCTTT. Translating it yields CASSSDRVDTEAFF.

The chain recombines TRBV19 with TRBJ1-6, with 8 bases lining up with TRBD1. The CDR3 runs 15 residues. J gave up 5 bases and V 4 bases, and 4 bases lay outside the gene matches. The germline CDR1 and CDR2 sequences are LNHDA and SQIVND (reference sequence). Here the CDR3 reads CASSRTGLNNSPLHF. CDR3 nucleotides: TGTGCCAGTAGTAGGACAGGGCTCAATAATTCACCCCTCCACTTT.

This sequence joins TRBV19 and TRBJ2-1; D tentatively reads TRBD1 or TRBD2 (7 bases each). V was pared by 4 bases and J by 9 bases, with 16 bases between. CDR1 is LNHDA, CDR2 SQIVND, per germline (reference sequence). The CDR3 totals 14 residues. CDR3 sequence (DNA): TGTGCCAGTAGTACGACAGGGTGGGGGGGTGAGCAGTTCTTC. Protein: CASSTTGWGGEQFF.

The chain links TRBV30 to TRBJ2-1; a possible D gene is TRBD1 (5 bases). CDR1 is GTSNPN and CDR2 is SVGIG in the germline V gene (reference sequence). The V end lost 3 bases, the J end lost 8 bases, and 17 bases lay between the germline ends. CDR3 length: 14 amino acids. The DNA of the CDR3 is TGTGCCTGGAGCTACAGGACGCTTGGCTATGAGCAGTTCTTC. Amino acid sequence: CAWSYRTLGYEQFF.

The CDR3 sequence: CASMGPPVGEQYF. The CDR3 DNA reads TGTGCCAGCATGGGACCCCCAGTGGGTGAGCAGTACTTC. V is TRBV2 and J is TRBJ2-7; D possibly uses TRBD1 or TRBD2 (5 bases each). Trimming shortened V by 7 bases and J by 7 bases, and 17 bases separated the two germline ends. Per germline, CDR1 SNHLY and CDR2 FYNNEI. The CDR3 contains 13 residues.

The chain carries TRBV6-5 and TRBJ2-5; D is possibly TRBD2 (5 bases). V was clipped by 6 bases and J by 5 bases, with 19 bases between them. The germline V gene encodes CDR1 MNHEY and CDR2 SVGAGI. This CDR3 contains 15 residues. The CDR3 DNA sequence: TGTGCCAGCAGACCACCCCTAGCTGGTTTGGAGACCCAGTACTTC. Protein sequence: CASRPPLAGLETQYF.

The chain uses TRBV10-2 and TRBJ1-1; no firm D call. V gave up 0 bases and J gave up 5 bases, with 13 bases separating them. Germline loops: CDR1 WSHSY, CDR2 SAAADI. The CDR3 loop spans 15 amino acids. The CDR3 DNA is TGCGCCAGCAGTGAGTCGAGAGTCGGGAGAACTGAAGCTTTCTTT. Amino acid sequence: CASSESRVGRTEAFF.

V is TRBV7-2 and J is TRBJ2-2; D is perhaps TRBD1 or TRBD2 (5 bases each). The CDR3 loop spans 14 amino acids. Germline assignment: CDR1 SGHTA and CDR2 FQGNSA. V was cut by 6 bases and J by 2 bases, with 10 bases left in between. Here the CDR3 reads CASSRGANTGELFF. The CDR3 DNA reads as TGTGCCAGCAGTCGAGGGGCCAACACCGGGGAGCTGTTTTTT.

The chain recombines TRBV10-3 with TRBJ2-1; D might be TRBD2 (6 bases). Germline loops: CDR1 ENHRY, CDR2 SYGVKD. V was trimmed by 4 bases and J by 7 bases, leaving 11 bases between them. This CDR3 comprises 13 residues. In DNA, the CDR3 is TGTGCCATCAGTGGACTAGAGTGGAATGAGCAGTTCTTC. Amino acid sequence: CAISGLEWNEQFF.

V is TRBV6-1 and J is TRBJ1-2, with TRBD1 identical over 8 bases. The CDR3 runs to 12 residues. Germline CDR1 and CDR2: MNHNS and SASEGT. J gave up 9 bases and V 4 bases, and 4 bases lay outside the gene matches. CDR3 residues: CASSGDRFSYTF. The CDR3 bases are TGTGCCAGCAGTGGGGACAGGTTTAGCTACACCTTC.

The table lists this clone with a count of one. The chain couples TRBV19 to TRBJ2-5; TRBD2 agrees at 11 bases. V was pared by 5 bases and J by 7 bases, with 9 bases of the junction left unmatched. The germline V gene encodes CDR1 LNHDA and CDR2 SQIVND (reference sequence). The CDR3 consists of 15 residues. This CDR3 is CASSSLAGGGGTQYF. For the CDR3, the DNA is TGTGCCAGTAGTTCCCTAGCGGGGGGCGGTGGGACCCAGTACTTC.

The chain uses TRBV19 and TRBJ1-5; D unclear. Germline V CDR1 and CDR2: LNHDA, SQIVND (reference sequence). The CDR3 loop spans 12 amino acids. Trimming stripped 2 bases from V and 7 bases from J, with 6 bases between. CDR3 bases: TGTGCCAGTAGTATATTGTACCAGCCCCAGCATTTT. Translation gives CASSILYQPQHF.

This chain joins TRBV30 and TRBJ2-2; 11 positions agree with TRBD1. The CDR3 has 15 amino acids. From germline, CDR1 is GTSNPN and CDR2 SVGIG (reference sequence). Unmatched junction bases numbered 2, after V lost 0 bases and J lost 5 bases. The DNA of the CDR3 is TGTGCCTGGAGTGTGGGACAGGGGGTGACCGGGGAGCTGTTTTTT. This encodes CAWSVGQGVTGELFF. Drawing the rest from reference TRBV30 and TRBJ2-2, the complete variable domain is SQTIHQWPATLVQPVGSPLSLECTVEGTSNPNLYWYRQAAGRGLQLLFYSVGIGQISSEVPQNLSASRPQDRQFILSSKKLLLSDSGFYLCAWSVGQGVTGELFFGEGSRLTVL.

CDR3 region: CASSLTPTDTGELFF. CDR3 DNA sequence: TGTGCCAGCAGCCTCACCCCCACTGACACCGGGGAGCTGTTTTTT. The chain joins TRBV2 to TRBJ2-2; D uncertain. Germline V lookup: CDR1 SNHLY, CDR2 FYNNEI. The CDR3 loop spans 15 amino acids. Between the trimmed V and J ends, which lost 6 bases and 3 bases, there was a span of 14 bases. Full variable domain (outside the CDR3, taken from reference TRBV2 and TRBJ2-2): EPEVTQTPSHQVTQMGQEVILRCVPISNHLYFYWYRQILGQKVEFLVSFYNNEISEKSEIFDDQFSVERPDGSNFTLKIRSTKLEDSAMYFCASSLTPTDTGELFFGEGSRLTVL.

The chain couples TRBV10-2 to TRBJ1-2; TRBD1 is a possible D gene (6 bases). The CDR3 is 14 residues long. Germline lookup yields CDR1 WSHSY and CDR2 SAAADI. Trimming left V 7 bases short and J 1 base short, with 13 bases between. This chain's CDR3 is CASTWGAINYGYTF. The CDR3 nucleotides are TGCGCCAGCACTTGGGGGGCAATTAACTATGGCTACACCTTC.

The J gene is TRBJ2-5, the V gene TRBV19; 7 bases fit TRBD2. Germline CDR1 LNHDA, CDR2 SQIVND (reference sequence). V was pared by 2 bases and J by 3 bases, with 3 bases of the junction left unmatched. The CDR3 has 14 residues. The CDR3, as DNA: TGTGCCAGTAGTATATTGGGAGGGAAAGAGACCCAGTACTTC. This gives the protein CASSILGGKETQYF. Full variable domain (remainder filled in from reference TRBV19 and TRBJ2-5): DGGITQSPKYLFRKEGQNVTLSCEQNLNHDAMYWYRQDPGQGLRLIYYSQIVNDFQKGDIAEGYSVSREKKESFPLTVTSAQKNPTAFYLCASSILGGKETQYFGPGTRLLVL.